A single sample is the source of the 25 T cell receptor beta chains below, sequenced in a study of monozygotic twins with inflammatory bowel disease. Each CDR3 protein gets one entry in TCRdb, which reprocessed the 5' RACE reads and gives no DNA. The ten most abundant clones cover approximately 2.4% of a sample with around 450,000 distinct CDR3 sequences. Sequencing was carried out using blood. These receptors originate from a human donor with ulcerative colitis or Crohn's disease, or a healthy co-twin of an affected twin (not recorded which).

The V and J genes are TRBV30 and TRBJ1-5. The CDR3 is made up of 14 amino acids. From germline, CDR1 is GTSNPN and CDR2 SVGIG (reference sequence). CDR3 loop: CAWSRANSNQPQHF.

This rearrangement joins TRBV18 to TRBJ1-1. The V gene's germline CDR1 is KGHSH and CDR2 LQKENI. CDR3 length: 18 amino acids. The CDR3 loop is CASSPQPPHGGMVTEAFF.

This chain joins TRBV12-3 or TRBV12-4 and TRBJ1-3; no DNA is available, so the TRBD1 call from TCRdb remains unchecked. The CDR3 sequence is 13 residues long. CDR3 in amino acids: CASKGFSGNTIYF.

The rearrangement joins TRBV10-3 to TRBJ2-2; TCRdb calls TRBD2, which cannot be checked without DNA. Germline values: CDR1 ENHRY, CDR2 SYGVKD. The CDR3 totals 11 residues. CDR3 region: CAVAGTGELFF.

The chain employs TRBV30 and TRBJ1-1. CDR1 GTSNPN and CDR2 SVGIG come from the germline V gene (reference sequence). The CDR3 runs to 14 residues. This CDR3 reads CAWSREGPNTEAFF.

The CDR3: CASSLQRGVADTQYF. The V and J genes are TRBV27 and TRBJ2-3; without DNA, the TCRdb call of TRBD2 cannot be checked. Germline assignment: CDR1 MNHEY and CDR2 SMNVEV (reference sequence). This CDR3 region has 15 residues.

The chain links TRBV9 to TRBJ2-3; TCRdb gives TRBD1 as the D gene, but with no DNA this cannot be confirmed. This CDR3 contains 14 residues. CDR1 is SGDLS, CDR2 YYNGEE, per germline. The CDR3 sequence is CASSVSLGEDAQYF.

The chain recombines TRBV5-1 with TRBJ1-1; TCRdb proposes TRBD1, but this gene call is untestable without DNA. CDR1 and CDR2 from the germline V gene are SGHRS and YFSETQ. The CDR3 has 13 residues. The CDR3 loop is CASSLQASTEAFF.

The rearrangement links TRBV19 to TRBJ2-2; there is no DNA to check the TCRdb D call of TRBD1. The CDR3 is 15 residues long. The germline V gene encodes CDR1 LNHDA and CDR2 SQIVND (reference sequence). CDR3 protein: CASRGQGANTGELFF.

The rearrangement uses TRBV20-1 and TRBJ2-5; TCRdb designates TRBD2, a call that cannot be tested without DNA. Germline CDR1 reads DFQATT; CDR2 reads SNEGSKA (reference sequence). CDR3 length: 14 amino acids. CDR3 amino acids: CSAGRLAVLETQYF.

This CDR3 reads CASGLGRPGQDGYRRMNTEAFF. V gene TRBV12-5 combines with J gene TRBJ1-1; TCRdb's D call, TRBD1, is unchecked because there is no DNA. In germline, CDR1 is LGHNT, CDR2 FRNRAP. The CDR3 extends over 22 amino acids.

The V and J genes are TRBV29-1 and TRBJ2-5. CDR1 is SQVTM and CDR2 is ANQGSEA in the germline V gene. The length of the CDR3 is 12 residues. The CDR3 protein is CSVVGVEETQYF.

The chain combines TRBV20-1 with TRBJ2-7; TCRdb returns TRBD2, unconfirmable since there is no DNA. The germline V gene has CDR1 DFQATT and CDR2 SNEGSKA (reference sequence). CDR3 length equals 15 residues. CDR3 residues: CSARDPRESLYEQYF.

This sequence joins TRBV7-2 and TRBJ2-7; TCRdb reports TRBD1, a call that lacks DNA to check it against. This CDR3 comprises 16 residues. Germline-derived CDR1 and CDR2 are SGHTA and FQGNSA. This chain's CDR3 is CASSFSAGTSSYEQYF.

This rearrangement joins TRBV28 to TRBJ2-3; TCRdb names TRBD2, which stays unverified in the absence of DNA. The germline CDR1 and CDR2 sequences are MDHEN and SYDVKM. CDR3 length equals 14 residues. The CDR3 protein is CASSSPGSGGTQYF.

The J gene is TRBJ2-2, the V gene TRBV12-3 or TRBV12-4; lacking DNA, the TRBD1 call made by TCRdb goes unchecked. There are 15 residues in the CDR3. The CDR3 sequence: CASTVRQNRAGELFF.

The genes are TRBV12-3 or TRBV12-4 and TRBJ2-1; lacking DNA, the TRBD1 call made by TCRdb goes unchecked. This CDR3 region has 14 residues. The CDR3 sequence: CASRHRGQNNEQFF.

V usage is TRBV15 and J usage is TRBJ2-7; TCRdb reports TRBD1, a call that lacks DNA to check it against. Germline assignment: CDR1 LNHNV and CDR2 YYDKDF (reference sequence). The CDR3 extends over 14 amino acids. The chain's CDR3 is CATSRTGDFYEQYF.

This CDR3 reads CASSEEYNEQFF. V gene TRBV7-9 combines with J gene TRBJ2-1. CDR3 length: 12 amino acids. The germline CDR1 and CDR2 sequences are SEHNR and FQNEAQ (reference sequence).

The chain has TRBV7-9 and TRBJ2-1; TCRdb gives TRBD1 as the D gene, but with no DNA this cannot be confirmed. The CDR3 has 14 residues. CDR1 is SEHNR and CDR2 is FQNEAQ in the germline V gene (reference sequence). This CDR3 reads CASSLVVGGSEQFF.

This sequence joins TRBV11-2 and TRBJ1-2; the TRBD1 assignment by TCRdb is unverifiable without DNA. There are 18 residues in the CDR3. CDR1 and CDR2 (germline): SGHAT, FQNNGV. This CDR3 reads CASIGGGRHRGASYGYTF.

V gene TRBV30 combines with J gene TRBJ2-3; TCRdb designates TRBD1, a call that cannot be tested without DNA. Germline CDR1 and CDR2: GTSNPN and SVGIG (reference sequence). The CDR3 length is 16 residues. CDR3: CAWSVRSGLVSDTQYF.

The chain couples TRBV14 to TRBJ2-3; TCRdb's D call, TRBD1, is unchecked because there is no DNA. The germline V gene has CDR1 SGHDN and CDR2 FVKESK. This CDR3 spans 14 amino acids. Here the CDR3 reads CASSSPGGTDTQYF.

This chain uses TRBV27 with TRBJ1-1. This CDR3 region has 13 residues. CDR1 and CDR2 (germline): MNHEY, SMNVEV (reference sequence). The chain's CDR3 is CASTPGSSTEAFF.

This chain uses TRBV29-1 with TRBJ2-5; TCRdb picks TRBD2, but there is no DNA to check that call. The CDR3 length is 14 residues. Germline lookup yields CDR1 SQVTM and CDR2 ANQGSEA. CDR3 residues: CSVGLSGREETQYF.